These 3 T cell receptor beta chains were sequenced from one sample in a study of T cell responses to AZD1222 COVID-19 vaccine. Generated by immunoSEQ multiplex PCR, the TCRdb table keeps only in-frame clones and is missing some. The profile shows approximately 140,000 clones, more than 90% of them singletons. Specimen: peripheral blood, collected 28 days after the second AZD1222 dose. The receptors derive from an adult who received the AZD1222 COVID-19 vaccine.

This clone has just a few counts. The V gene is TRBV2, the J gene TRBJ2-1; possible D gene TRBD2, 5 bases. Trimming stripped 10 bases from V and 8 bases from J, with 18 bases between. Germline loops: CDR1 SNHLY, CDR2 FYNNEI. This CDR3 region has 13 residues. The CDR3 DNA follows: TGTGCCAACCTCGGGAATTTGGGCGATGAGCAGTTCTTC. Amino acids: CANLGNLGDEQFF.

The chain employs TRBV24-1 and TRBJ1-2, with D maybe TRBD1 (5 bases). Trimming cost V 5 bases and J 2 bases, with 14 bases left between them. Per the germline V gene, CDR1 is KGHDR and CDR2 is SFDVKD. CDR3 length: 15 residues. CDR3 sequence: CATSAPGLGNYGYTF. CDR3 DNA: TGTGCCACCAGTGCTCCGGGACTGGGGAACTATGGCTACACCTTC.

The chain recombines TRBV4-3 with TRBJ1-4, with D possibly TRBD1 on 6 matching bases. With 3 bases removed from V and 7 bases from J, the gap between germline ends came to 18 bases. There are 16 residues in the CDR3. The germline V gene has CDR1 LGHNA and CDR2 YSLEER. The CDR3 DNA reads as TGCGCCAGCAGCCAGTCCACGGGGGGGCTGGGTGAAAAACTGTTTTTT. Its protein product is CASSQSTGGLGEKLFF.